This T cell receptor beta chain was recorded in a study of blood T cell repertoires in COVID-19. Across the whole study: PBMCs, B-cell-depleted T cells, or T cells were the source of the cDNA or gDNA that made up the material.

Source study methods: Amplification of reference gene primers provided the estimated nucleated cell counts. Sequenced by immunoSEQ multiplex PCR; TCRdb stores in-frame clones only, minus some. The V and J calls and clone size are taken from that table; D and trimming were inferred from the DNA. The table includes around 24,000 clones, 85% to 90% detected once. The receptor was isolated from a man between 65 and 79 years old with COVID-19, enrolled during active disease. Material: peripheral blood.

In DNA form, the CDR3 reads TGTGCCGTCCGGGACAGTGGCCTCTACGAGCAGTACTTC. The encoded protein is CAVRDSGLYEQYF. The chain couples TRBV6-5 to TRBJ2-7, with 7 bases aligning to TRBD1. The CDR3 is 13 residues long. J gave up 3 bases and V 11 bases, and 10 bases lay outside the gene matches. CDR1 is MNHEY, CDR2 SVGAGI, per germline.